Following are 9 T cell receptor beta chains from one sample sequenced in a study of T cell repertoires in cytomegalovirus infection. From the reads, TCRdb called clonotypes with MiXCR, one entry per CDR3 protein. The data hold roughly 130,000 distinct CDR3 sequences, with roughly 9% observed a single time. Sequencing input: PBMCs. Receptor source: a human donor in good health (CMV status not recorded). Some clones in this sample may be carry-over from other donors' samples.

This clonotype was seen at least ten times. V and J are TRBV5-4 and TRBJ2-1, with D possibly being TRBD1 (6 bases). Germline loops: CDR1 SGHNT, CDR2 YYREEE (reference sequence). V was shortened by 1 base and J by 1 base, with 6 bases between the two germline ends. The CDR3 has 14 residues. CDR3 nucleotide sequence: TGTGCCAGCAGCTTGAGGGGGTCCTACAATGAGCAGTTCTTC. This sequence encodes CASSLRGSYNEQFF.

The J gene is TRBJ2-3, the V gene TRBV6-5; TRBD2 might be the D (6 bases). The germline gives CDR1 MNHEY, CDR2 SVGAGI. The CDR3 is 17 amino acids. V was clipped by 4 bases and J by 0 bases, with 17 bases between them. This CDR3 reads CASSSLLARTSTDTQYF. The CDR3 DNA sequence: TGTGCCAGCAGTTCCCTTCTAGCGAGAACTAGCACAGATACGCAGTATTTT.

The sample holds many counts of this clonotype. This chain joins TRBV6-5 and TRBJ2-7, with D possibly TRBD1 on 5 matching bases. V was cut by 7 bases and J by 3 bases, with 7 bases left in between. Germline V gene data show CDR1 as MNHEY and CDR2 as SVGAGI. CDR3 size: 11 residues. Here the CDR3 reads CASNRGYEQYF. The CDR3 DNA reads TGTGCCAGCAATAGGGGCTACGAGCAGTACTTC.

This clonotype was observed many times. The rearrangement joins TRBV7-9 to TRBJ2-6; possible D gene TRBD1, 5 bases. The CDR3 spans 17 residues. Trimming pared 5 bases from V and 0 bases from J, leaving 14 bases between. The germline V gene encodes CDR1 SEHNR and CDR2 FQNEAQ (reference sequence). The CDR3 nucleotides read TGTGCCAGCAGCCGCCGGCAGGGTACCTCTGGGGCCAACGTCCTGACTTTC. Translated: CASSRRQGTSGANVLTF.

This clonotype was seen at least ten times. This rearrangement joins TRBV11-3 to TRBJ1-1, with unresolved D. The CDR3 is 12 residues long. CDR1 is SGHNT and CDR2 is YENEEA in the germline V gene. The V and J ends lost 1 base and 5 bases respectively, with 5 bases between them. The CDR3 DNA is TGTGCCAGCAGCTTAGGGGAAACTGAAGCTTTCTTT. It encodes CASSLGETEAFF.

In this sample, this clonotype turned up a few times. The rearrangement uses TRBV3-1 and TRBJ1-2, with a tentative D call TRBD1 (6 bases). Germline loops: CDR1 LGHDT, CDR2 YNNKEL (reference sequence). Trimming took off 8 bases at V and 8 bases at J, with 12 bases between the two ends. The CDR3 sequence is 11 residues long. The CDR3 nucleotides read TGTGCCAGCTATGACAGGCAAGGCTACACCTTC. Its translation is CASYDRQGYTF.

This clonotype showed up many times. The rearrangement joins TRBV9 to TRBJ1-2, with TRBD1 matching over 8 bases. The CDR3 is 16 residues long. Germline V CDR1 and CDR2: SGDLS, YYNGEE. J lost 4 bases, V lost 2 bases, and 10 bases had no gene match. The chain's CDR3 is CASSVPDPDRGYGYTF. In nucleotides, the CDR3 is TGTGCCAGCAGCGTCCCAGATCCCGACAGGGGCTATGGCTACACCTTC. Full variable domain (remainder filled in from reference TRBV9 and TRBJ1-2): DSGVTQTPKHLITATGQRVTLRCSPRSGDLSVYWYQQSLDQGLQFLIQYYNGEERAKGNILERFSAQQFPDLHSELNLSSLELGDSALYFCASSVPDPDRGYGYTFGSGTRLTVV.

At least ten counts were recorded for this clonotype. The chain uses TRBV20-1 and TRBJ2-3; 8 nucleotides line up with TRBD2. After removal of 6 bases from V and 3 bases from J, the junction contained 11 bases not matched to a gene. From germline, CDR1 is DFQATT and CDR2 SNEGSKA (reference sequence). The CDR3 consists of 15 residues. The CDR3 protein is CSASQPGLDTDTQYF. The DNA of the CDR3 is TGCAGTGCGTCTCAGCCGGGACTAGATACAGATACGCAGTATTTT.

The rearrangement links TRBV20-1 to TRBJ1-4, with TRBD1 as a possible D gene (5 bases). CDR1 is DFQATT and CDR2 is SNEGSKA in the germline V gene (reference sequence). V was trimmed by 0 bases and J by 8 bases, leaving 16 bases between them. The CDR3 is 15 residues long. The CDR3 nucleotides read TGCAGTGCTAGAGATTCTATGGGGGTCCCGGAAAAACTGTTTTTT. Translation: CSARDSMGVPEKLFF.